The clone carrying this T cell receptor beta chain was counted a few times. Across 20 to 25 US areas, participants ranged in age from 18 to 89 years. Grouping used clinical history reported by participants in a survey and questionnaire. This entry is derived from a study of blood T cell repertoires in COVID-19. Study as a whole: Donors of Cohort 3 who recovered were those that had two negative PCRs, clearance, or symptom resolution.

Under the authors' procedure: The authors estimated nucleated cell counts from reference gene primer amplification. Some clones are missing from TCRdb's copy, which holds only in-frame ones; the method was immunoSEQ multiplex PCR. The DNA was the basis for D and trimming; V, J and clone size are from that table. The repertoire holds hundreds of thousands of clones, roughly nine tenths seen once, with 2.5% to 3.5% in the top ten. The ends were cut back, 3 bases at V and 7 bases at J, with 5 bases in the middle. CDR1 is MDHEN and CDR2 is SYDVKM in the germline V gene. The CDR3 extends over 11 amino acids.

V is TRBV28 and J is TRBJ2-3; no reliable D call. The clonotype comes from a woman aged 45-60 years in a cohort exposed to, infected with or recovered from COVID-19 (not recorded which). The sequenced material came from PBMCs or T cells enriched from blood (not recorded which). CDR3 region: CASSFRNTQYF. The CDR3, as DNA: TGTGCCAGCAGTTTTAGAAATACGCAGTATTTT.